Here is one T cell receptor (beta chain) with its context. The CDR3 is 14 amino acids. From germline, CDR1 is MNHEY and CDR2 SVGAGI. The J segment lost 4 bases and the V segment lost 6 bases, leaving 4 bases of the junction unmatched. These data come from a study of blood T cell repertoires in COVID-19. Sequenced by immunoSEQ multiplex PCR; TCRdb stores in-frame clones only, minus some. This repertoire shows 250,000 to 300,000 clones, 70% to 90% found once; its top ten account for approximately 12%. The TCR originated in a woman aged 55-69 years with acute or convalescent COVID-19. This sequence joins TRBV6-5 and TRBJ1-5, with 9 positions matching TRBD1. Sequences were obtained from peripheral blood. The CDR3 loop reads CASRATGGNQPQHF. CDR3 DNA: TGTGCCAGCAGGGCGACAGGGGGAAATCAGCCCCAGCATTTT.